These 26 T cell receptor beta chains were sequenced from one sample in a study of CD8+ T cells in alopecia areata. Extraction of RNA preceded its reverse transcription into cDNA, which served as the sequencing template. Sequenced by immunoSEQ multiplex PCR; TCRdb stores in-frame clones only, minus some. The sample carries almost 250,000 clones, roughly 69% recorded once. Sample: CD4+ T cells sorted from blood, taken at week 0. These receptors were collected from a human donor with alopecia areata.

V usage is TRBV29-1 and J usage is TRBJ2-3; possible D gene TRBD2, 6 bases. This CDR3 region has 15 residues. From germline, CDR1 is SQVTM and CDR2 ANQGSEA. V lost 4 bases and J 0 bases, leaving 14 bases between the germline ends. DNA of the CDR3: TGCAGCGTTGGCGTTAGCGGTTCTAGCACAGATACGCAGTATTTT. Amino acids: CSVGVSGSSTDTQYF.

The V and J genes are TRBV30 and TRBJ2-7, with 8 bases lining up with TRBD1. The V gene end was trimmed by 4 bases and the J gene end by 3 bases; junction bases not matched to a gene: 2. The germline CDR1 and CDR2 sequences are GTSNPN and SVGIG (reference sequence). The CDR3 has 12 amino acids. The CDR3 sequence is CAWNRGVYEQYF. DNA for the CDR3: TGTGCCTGGAACAGGGGGGTCTACGAGCAGTACTTC.

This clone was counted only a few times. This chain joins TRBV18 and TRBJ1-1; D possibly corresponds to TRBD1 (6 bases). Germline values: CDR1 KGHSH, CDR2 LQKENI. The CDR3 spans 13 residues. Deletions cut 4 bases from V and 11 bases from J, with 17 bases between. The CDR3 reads CASSRQEGVGAFF. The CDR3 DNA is TGTGCCAGCTCACGACAAGAGGGGGTCGGGGCTTTCTTT. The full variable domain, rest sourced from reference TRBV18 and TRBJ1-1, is NAGVMQNPRHLVRRRGQEARLRCSPMKGHSHVYWYRQLPEEGLKFMVYLQKENIIDESGMPKERFSAEFPKEGPSILRIQQVVRGDSAAYFCASSRQEGVGAFFGQGTRLTVV.

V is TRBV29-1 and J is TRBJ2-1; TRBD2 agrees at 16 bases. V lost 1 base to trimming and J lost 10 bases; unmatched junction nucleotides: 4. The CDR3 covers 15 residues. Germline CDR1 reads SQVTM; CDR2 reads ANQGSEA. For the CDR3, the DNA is TGCAGCGTTGAAGCCGGGACTAGCGGGGGGGCCGAGCAGTTCTTC. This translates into CSVEAGTSGGAEQFF.

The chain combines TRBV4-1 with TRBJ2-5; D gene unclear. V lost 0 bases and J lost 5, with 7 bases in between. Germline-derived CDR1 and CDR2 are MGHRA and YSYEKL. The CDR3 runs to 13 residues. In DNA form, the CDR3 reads TGCGCCAGCAGCCAAGACCCCCGGGAGACCCAGTACTTC. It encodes CASSQDPRETQYF.

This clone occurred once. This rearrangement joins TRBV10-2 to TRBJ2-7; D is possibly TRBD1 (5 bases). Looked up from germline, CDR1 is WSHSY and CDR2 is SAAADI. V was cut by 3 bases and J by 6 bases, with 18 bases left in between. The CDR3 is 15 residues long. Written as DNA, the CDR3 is TGCGCCAGCAGTGACAGAATGGGCAGGGTCGTCGAGCAGTACTTC. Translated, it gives CASSDRMGRVVEQYF.

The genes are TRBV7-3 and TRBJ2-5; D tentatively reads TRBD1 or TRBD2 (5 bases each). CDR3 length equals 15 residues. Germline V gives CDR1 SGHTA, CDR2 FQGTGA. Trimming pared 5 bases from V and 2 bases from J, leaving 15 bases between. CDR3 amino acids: CASSPGPGRQETQYF. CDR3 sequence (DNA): TGTGCCAGCAGCCCAGGGCCGGGAAGGCAAGAGACCCAGTACTTC.

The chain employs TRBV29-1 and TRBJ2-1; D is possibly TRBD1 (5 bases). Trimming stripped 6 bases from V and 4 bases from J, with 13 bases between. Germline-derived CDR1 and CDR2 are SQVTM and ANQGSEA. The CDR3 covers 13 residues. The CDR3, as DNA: TGCAGCGTCGAACCAAAGGGGTACAATGAGCAGTTCTTC. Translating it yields CSVEPKGYNEQFF.

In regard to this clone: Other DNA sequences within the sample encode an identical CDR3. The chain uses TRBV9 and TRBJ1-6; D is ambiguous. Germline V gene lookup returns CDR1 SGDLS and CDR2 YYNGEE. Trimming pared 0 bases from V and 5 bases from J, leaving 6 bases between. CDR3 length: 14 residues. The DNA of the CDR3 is TGTGCCAGCAGCGTAGGACAAGATAATTCACCCCTCCACTTT. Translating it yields CASSVGQDNSPLHF.

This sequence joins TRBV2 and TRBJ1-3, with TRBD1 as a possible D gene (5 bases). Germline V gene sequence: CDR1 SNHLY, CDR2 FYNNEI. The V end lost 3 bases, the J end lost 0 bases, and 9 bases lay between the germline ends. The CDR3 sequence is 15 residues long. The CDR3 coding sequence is TGTGCCAGCAGTGAGGACATATACTCTGGAAACACCATATATTTT. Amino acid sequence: CASSEDIYSGNTIYF.

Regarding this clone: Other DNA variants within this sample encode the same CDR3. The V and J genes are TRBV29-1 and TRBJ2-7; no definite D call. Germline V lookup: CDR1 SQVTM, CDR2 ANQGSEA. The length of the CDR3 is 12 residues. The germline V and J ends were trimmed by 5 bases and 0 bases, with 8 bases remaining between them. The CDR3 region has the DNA TGCAGCGTTACCGGAAGCTCCTACGAGCAGTACTTC. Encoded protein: CSVTGSSYEQYF.

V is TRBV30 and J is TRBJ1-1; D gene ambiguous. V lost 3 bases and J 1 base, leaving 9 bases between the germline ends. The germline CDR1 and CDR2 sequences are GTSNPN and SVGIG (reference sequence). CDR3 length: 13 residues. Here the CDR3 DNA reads TGTGCCTGGAGAAAGAAGGGGAACACTGAAGCTTTCTTT. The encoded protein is CAWRKKGNTEAFF.

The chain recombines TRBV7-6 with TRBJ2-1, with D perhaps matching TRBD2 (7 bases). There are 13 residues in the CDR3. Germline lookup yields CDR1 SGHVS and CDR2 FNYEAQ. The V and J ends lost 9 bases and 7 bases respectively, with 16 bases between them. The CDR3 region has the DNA TGTGCCAGTTCCCCAGGGGAGGGTAATGAGCAGTTCTTC. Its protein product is CASSPGEGNEQFF. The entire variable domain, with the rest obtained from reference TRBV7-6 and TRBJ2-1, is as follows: GAGVSQSPRYKVTKRGQDVALRCDPISGHVSLYWYRQALGQGPEFLTYFNYEAQQDKSGLPNDRFSAERPEGSISTLTIQRTEQRDSAMYRCASSPGEGNEQFFGPGTRLTVL.

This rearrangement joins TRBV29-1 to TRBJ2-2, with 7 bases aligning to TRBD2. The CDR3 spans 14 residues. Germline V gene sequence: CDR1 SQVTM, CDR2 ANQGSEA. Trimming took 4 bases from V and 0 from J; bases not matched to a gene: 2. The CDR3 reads CSVGEGPNTGELFF. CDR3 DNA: TGCAGCGTTGGGGAGGGACCGAACACCGGGGAGCTGTTTTTT.

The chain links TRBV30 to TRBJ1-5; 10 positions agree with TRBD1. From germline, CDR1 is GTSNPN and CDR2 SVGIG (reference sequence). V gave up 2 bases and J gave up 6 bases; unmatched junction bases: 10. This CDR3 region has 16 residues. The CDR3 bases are TGTGCCTGGAGTTACCGGACAGGGGGATCTAGTCAGCCCCAGCATTTT. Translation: CAWSYRTGGSSQPQHF.

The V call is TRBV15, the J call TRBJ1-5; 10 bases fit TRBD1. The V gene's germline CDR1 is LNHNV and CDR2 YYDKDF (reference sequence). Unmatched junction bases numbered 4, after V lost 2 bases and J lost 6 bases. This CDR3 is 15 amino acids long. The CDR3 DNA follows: TGTGCCACCAGCAGACTGACAGGGGGCAGTCAGCCCCAGCATTTT. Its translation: CATSRLTGGSQPQHF.

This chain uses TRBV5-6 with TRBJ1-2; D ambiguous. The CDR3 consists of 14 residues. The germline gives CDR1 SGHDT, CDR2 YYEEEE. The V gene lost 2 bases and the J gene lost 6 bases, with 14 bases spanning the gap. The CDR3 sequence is CASSFGEGTDGYTF. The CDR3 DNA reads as TGTGCCAGCAGCTTCGGAGAGGGAACAGATGGCTACACCTTC.

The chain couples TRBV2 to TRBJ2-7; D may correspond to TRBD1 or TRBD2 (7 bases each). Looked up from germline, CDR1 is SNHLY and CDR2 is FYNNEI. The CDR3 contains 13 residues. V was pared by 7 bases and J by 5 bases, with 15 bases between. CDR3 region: CASTSRGGNEQYF. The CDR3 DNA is TGTGCCAGCACCAGCAGGGGGGGGAACGAGCAGTACTTC.

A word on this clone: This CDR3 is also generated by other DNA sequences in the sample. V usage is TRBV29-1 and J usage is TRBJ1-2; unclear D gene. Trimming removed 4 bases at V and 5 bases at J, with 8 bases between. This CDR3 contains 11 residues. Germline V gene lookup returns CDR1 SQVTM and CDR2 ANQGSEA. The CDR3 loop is CSVGAVYGYTF. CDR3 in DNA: TGCAGCGTTGGGGCGGTTTATGGCTACACCTTC.

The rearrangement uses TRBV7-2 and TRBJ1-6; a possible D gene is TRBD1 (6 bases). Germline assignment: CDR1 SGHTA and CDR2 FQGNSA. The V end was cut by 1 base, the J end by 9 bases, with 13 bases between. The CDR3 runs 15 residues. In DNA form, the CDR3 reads TGTGCCAGCAGCTTAGAGGGGGTTGAGGTTTCACCCCTCCACTTT. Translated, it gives CASSLEGVEVSPLHF. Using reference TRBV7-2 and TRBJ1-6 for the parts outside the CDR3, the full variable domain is GAGVSQSPSNKVTEKGKDVELRCDPISGHTALYWYRQSLGQGLEFLIYFQGNSAPDKSGLPSDRFSAERTGGSVSTLTIQRTQQEDSAVYLCASSLEGVEVSPLHFGNGTRLTVT.

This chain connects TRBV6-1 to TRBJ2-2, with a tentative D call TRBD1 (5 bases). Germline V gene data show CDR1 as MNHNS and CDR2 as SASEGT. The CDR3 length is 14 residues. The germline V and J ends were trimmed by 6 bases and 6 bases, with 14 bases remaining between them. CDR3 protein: CASRSDNPAGELFF. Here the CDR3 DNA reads TGTGCCAGCAGGTCGGACAATCCGGCCGGGGAGCTGTTTTTT.

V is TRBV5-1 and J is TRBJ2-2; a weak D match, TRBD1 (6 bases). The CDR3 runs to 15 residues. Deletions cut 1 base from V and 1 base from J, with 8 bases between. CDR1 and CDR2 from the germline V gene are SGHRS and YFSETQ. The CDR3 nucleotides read TGCGCCAGCAGCTTGACGACAGGGAACACCGGGGAGCTGTTTTTT. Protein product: CASSLTTGNTGELFF.

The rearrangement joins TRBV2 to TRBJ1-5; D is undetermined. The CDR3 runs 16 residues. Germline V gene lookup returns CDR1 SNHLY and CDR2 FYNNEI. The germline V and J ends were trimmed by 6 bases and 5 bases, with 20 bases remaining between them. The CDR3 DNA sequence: TGTGCCAGCAGCCCGCGGTGGGGAGGGAACGATCAGCCCCAGCATTTT. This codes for CASSPRWGGNDQPQHF.

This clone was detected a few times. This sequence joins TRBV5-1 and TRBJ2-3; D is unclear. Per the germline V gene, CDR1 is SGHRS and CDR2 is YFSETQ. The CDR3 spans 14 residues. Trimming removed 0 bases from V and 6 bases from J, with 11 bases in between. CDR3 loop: CASSLDPTTDTQYF. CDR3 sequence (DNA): TGCGCCAGCAGCTTGGACCCGACCACGGATACGCAGTATTTT.

The CDR3 protein is CASSQARGSEAFF. CDR3 in DNA: TGTGCCAGCAGCCAAGCCAGGGGATCTGAAGCTTTCTTT. The chain carries TRBV14 and TRBJ1-1; tentatively, D is TRBD1 (6 bases). The germline CDR1 and CDR2 sequences are SGHDN and FVKESK. V lost 1 base and J 6 bases, leaving 9 bases between the germline ends. CDR3 length equals 13 residues.

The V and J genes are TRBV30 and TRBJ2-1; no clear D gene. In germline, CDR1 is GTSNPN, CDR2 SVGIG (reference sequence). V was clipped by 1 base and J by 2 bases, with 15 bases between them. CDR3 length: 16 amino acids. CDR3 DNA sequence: TGTGCCTGGAGTGCCAGACTTTCCGCGACCTACAATGAGCAGTTCTTC. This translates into CAWSARLSATYNEQFF.